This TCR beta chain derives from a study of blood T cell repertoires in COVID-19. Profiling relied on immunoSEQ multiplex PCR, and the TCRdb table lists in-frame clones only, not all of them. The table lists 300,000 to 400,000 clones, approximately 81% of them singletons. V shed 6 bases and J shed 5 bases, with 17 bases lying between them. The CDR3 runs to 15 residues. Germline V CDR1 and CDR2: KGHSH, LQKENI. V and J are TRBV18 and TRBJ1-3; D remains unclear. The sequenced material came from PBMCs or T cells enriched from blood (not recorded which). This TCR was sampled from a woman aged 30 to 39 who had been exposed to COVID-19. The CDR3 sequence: CASSRGSGSRNTIYF. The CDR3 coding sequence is TGTGCCAGCTCGCGCGGAAGTGGTAGCAGAAACACCATATATTTT.